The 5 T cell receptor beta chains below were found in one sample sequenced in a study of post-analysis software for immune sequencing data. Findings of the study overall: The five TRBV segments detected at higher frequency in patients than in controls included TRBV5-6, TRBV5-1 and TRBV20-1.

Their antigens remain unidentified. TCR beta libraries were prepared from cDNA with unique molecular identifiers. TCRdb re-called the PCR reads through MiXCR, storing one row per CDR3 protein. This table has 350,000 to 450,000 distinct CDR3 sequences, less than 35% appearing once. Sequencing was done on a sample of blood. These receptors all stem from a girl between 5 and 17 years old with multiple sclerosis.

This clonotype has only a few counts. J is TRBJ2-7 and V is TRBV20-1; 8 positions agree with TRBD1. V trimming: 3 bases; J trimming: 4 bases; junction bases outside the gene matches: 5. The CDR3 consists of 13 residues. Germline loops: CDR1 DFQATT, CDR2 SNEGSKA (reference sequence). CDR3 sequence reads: CSASPTGGYEQYF. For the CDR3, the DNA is TGCAGTGCTAGCCCCACAGGGGGTTACGAGCAGTACTTC.

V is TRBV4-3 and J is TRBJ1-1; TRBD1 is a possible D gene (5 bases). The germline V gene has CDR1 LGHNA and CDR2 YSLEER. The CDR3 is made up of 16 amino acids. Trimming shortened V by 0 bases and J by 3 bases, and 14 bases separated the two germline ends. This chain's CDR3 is CASSQERGSDYTEAFF. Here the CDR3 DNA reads TGCGCCAGCAGCCAAGAGCGGGGGTCTGACTACACTGAAGCTTTCTTT.

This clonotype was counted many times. The DNA for the CDR3 is TGTGCCAGCAGCGTCACACTAGCGGGGGGTTACAATGAGCAGTTCTTC. It encodes CASSVTLAGGYNEQFF. The chain links TRBV7-3 to TRBJ2-1; 12 nucleotides match TRBD2. Germline CDR1 is SGHTA and CDR2 is FQGTGA. The V and J ends lost 5 bases and 4 bases, in that order; junction bases with no gene match: 6. This CDR3 is built from 16 residues.

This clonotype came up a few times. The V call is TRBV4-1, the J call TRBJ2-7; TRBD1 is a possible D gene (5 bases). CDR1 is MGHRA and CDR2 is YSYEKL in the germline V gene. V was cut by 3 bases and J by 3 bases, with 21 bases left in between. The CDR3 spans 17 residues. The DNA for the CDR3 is TGCGCCAGCAGCCATGCAAAGTCAGGCAGGGATGGCTACGAGCAGTACTTC. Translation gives CASSHAKSGRDGYEQYF.

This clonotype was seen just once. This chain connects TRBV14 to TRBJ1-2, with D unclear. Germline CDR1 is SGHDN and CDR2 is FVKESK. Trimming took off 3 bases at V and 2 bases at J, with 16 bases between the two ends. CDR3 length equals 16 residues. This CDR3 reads CASSHKRRLGNYGYTF. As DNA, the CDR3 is TGTGCCAGCAGCCACAAAAGACGACTGGGCAACTATGGCTACACCTTC.